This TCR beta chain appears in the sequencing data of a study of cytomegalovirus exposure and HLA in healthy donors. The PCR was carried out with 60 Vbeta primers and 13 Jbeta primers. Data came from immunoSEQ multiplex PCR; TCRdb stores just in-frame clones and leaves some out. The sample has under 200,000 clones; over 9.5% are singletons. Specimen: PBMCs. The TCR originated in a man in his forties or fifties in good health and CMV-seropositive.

CDR3: CASSPDRVAQPQHF. CDR3 nucleotides: TGTGCCAGTAGCCCCGACAGGGTGGCTCAGCCCCAGCATTTT. V usage is TRBV19 and J usage is TRBJ1-5; 7 bases line up with TRBD1. Per germline, CDR1 LNHDA and CDR2 SQIVND (reference sequence). CDR3 size: 14 residues. V gave up 6 bases and J gave up 6 bases; unmatched junction bases: 8.